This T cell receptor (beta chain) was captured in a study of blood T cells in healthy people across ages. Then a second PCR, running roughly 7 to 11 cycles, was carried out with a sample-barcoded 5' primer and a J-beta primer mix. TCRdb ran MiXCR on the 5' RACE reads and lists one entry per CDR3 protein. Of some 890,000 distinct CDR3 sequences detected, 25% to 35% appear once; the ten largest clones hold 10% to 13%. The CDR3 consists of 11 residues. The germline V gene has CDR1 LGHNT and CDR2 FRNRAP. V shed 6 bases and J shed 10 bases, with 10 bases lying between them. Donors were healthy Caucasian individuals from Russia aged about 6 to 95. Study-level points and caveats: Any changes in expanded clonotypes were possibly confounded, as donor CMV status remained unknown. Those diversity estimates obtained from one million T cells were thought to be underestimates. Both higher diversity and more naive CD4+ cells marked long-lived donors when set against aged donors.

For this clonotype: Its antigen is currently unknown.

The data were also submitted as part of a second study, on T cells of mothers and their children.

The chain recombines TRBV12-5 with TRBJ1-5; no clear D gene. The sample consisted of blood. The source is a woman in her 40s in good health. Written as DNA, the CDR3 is TGTGCTAGTGGCAGACCGTCCCCCCAGCATTTT. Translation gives CASGRPSPQHF.